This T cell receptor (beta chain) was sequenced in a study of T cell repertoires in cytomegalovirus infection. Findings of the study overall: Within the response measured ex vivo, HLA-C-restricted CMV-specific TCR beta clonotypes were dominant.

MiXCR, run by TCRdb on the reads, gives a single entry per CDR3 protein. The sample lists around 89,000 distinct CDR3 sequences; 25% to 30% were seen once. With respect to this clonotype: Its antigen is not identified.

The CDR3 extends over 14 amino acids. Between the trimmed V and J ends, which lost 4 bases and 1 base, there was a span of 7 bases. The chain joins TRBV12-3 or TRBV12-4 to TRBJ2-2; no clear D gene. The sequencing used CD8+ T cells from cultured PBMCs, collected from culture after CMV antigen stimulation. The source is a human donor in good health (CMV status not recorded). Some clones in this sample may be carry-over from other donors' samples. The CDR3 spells CASSSPRNTGELFF. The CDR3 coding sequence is TGTGCCAGCAGTTCCCCAAGGAACACCGGGGAGCTGTTTTTT.